This is a list of T cell receptor beta chains from one sample in a study of cytomegalovirus exposure and HLA in healthy donors. TCRdb's copy holds only in-frame clones and misses some; the assay was immunoSEQ multiplex PCR. Of about 140,000 clones in the sample, approximately 84% were seen once. Sequencing used PBMCs. These receptors were taken from a man aged 25 to 45 in good health and CMV-seropositive. CDR3s include the opening cysteine and the closing phenylalanine or tryptophan. The D gene is left open where the match is weak. Expanded clones are given a class, and other clones once, few, many or no size at all.

size	D	J	V	DNA	CDR3
.	TRBD1	TRBJ2-1	TRBV28	TGTGCCAGCAGTTTAGCGGGACAGGGGTCGTTAAATGAGCAGTTCTTC	CASSLAGQGSLNEQFF
.	.	TRBJ1-1	TRBV27	TGTGCCAGCAGTTTAGATAGGAGGGAGAACACTGAAGCTTTCTTT	CASSLDRRENTEAFF
.	.	TRBJ2-3	TRBV2	TGTGCCAGCAGTGACGATCTTAGTGGGGGGGCCCTTGCAGATACGCAGTATTTT	CASSDDLSGGALADTQYF
.	.	TRBJ2-5	TRBV30	TGTGCCTGGAGTGTACGAGAGAAAGAGACCCAGTACTTC	CAWSVREKETQYF
few	TRBD1	TRBJ1-4	TRBV10-3	TGTGCCATCAGTGCCCGACAGGGGGGCGGGGCAACTAATGAAAAACTGTTTTTT	CAISARQGGGATNEKLFF
.	TRBD1	TRBJ1-5	TRBV19	TGTGCCAGTAGTATTCAGGGACAGGGCGCCCAGCCCCAGCATTTT	CASSIQGQGAQPQHF
.	.	TRBJ1-2	TRBV9	TGTGCCAGCAGCGTAGGTTATTCGGAGATCTATGGCTACACCTTC	CASSVGYSEIYGYTF
.	.	TRBJ1-4	TRBV23-1	TGCGCCAGCAGTCAGACAGGCCGAGGGACGAATGAAAAACTGTTTTTT	CASSQTGRGTNEKLFF
.	TRBD1	TRBJ1-5	TRBV7-2	TGTGCCAGCAGCAAACAGGGGGTGGGCAATCAGCCCCAGCATTTT	CASSKQGVGNQPQHF
.	TRBD1	TRBJ2-1	TRBV6-5	TGTGCCAGCAGATCACAGGGGGATGAGCAGTTCTTC	CASRSQGDEQFF
.	.	TRBJ1-2	TRBV6-1	TGTGCCAGCAGTGAAGACGGCTATGGCTACACCTTC	CASSEDGYGYTF
.	TRBD2	TRBJ2-5	TRBV7-9	TGTGCCAGCAGCCATGAAATTAGCGGGAGCGAGGTGTACCAAGAGACCCAGTACTTC	CASSHEISGSEVYQETQYF
.	.	TRBJ2-1	TRBV25-1	TGTGCCAGCAGCACCCCCCTCCCGAGCTCCTACAATGAGCAGTTCTTC	CASSTPLPSSYNEQFF
.	TRBD1	TRBJ1-5	TRBV6-1	TGTGCCAGCAGTGTTCCGGGACAGGAGACATATAGCAATCAGCCCCAGCATTTT	CASSVPGQETYSNQPQHF
.	TRBD1	TRBJ2-2	TRBV4-1	TGCGCCAGCAGACTCCAGGGGGCCTCCAACACCGGGGAGCTGTTTTTT	CASRLQGASNTGELFF
.	TRBD1	TRBJ1-2	TRBV9	TGTGCCAGCAGCTTCCAGACAGGGCCTACTAACTATGGCTACACCTTC	CASSFQTGPTNYGYTF
.	.	TRBJ1-2	TRBV7-9	TGTGCCAGCAGCTTAGGTGACAGTAACTTCTATGGCTACACCTTC	CASSLGDSNFYGYTF
.	.	TRBJ2-5	TRBV27	TGTGCCAGCAGTTTAACGAGTCTTGAGACCCAGTACTTC	CASSLTSLETQYF
.	.	TRBJ1-2	TRBV18	TGTGCCAGCTCACCACCGAGCCAAAATGCGGGGATCTATGGCTACACCTTC	CASSPPSQNAGIYGYTF
.	.	TRBJ2-3	TRBV7-9	TGTGCCAGCAGCCAAGAAGTCGGGAATACGCAGTATTTT	CASSQEVGNTQYF
.	.	TRBJ1-2	TRBV5-1	TGCGCCAGCAGCTTTGGAGGGAGGGTCGATGGCTACACCTTC	CASSFGGRVDGYTF
.	TRBD1	TRBJ1-1	TRBV28	TGTGCCAGCAGTCCCGGGACAGGGCCCGGTGAAGCTTTCTTT	CASSPGTGPGEAFF
.	TRBD1	TRBJ2-1	TRBV9	TGTGCCAGCAGCTCCATGAAGGGACAGCATTACAATGAGCAGTTCTTC	CASSSMKGQHYNEQFF
.	TRBD2	TRBJ2-7	TRBV7-9	TGTGCCAGCAGCTTAGCGGGACTACGGATCGAGCAGTACTTC	CASSLAGLRIEQYF
.	.	TRBJ2-5	TRBV6-1	TGTGCCAGCAGTGAAGTTGGCAGGGCCCGGACCCAGTACTTC	CASSEVGRARTQYF
.	TRBD1	TRBJ1-1	TRBV15	TGTGCCACCAGCTCCGGGACAGGGGCTATCGAAGCTTTCTTT	CATSSGTGAIEAFF
.	.	TRBJ1-1	TRBV7-8	TGTGCCAGCAGCTATAGGGGCGGCACTGAAGCTTTCTTT	CASSYRGGTEAFF
once	.	TRBJ1-2	TRBV11-3	TGTGCCAGCAGCTTAGTAGGGGAAGGCTACACCTTC	CASSLVGEGYTF
.	.	TRBJ1-5	TRBV6-5	TGTGCCAGCAGGGGGCGAAGCAATCAGCCCCAGCATTTT	CASRGRSNQPQHF
.	TRBD2	TRBJ2-2	TRBV9	TGTGCCAGCAGCGTAGCTAGCGGGGGGACGAACACCGGGGAGCTGTTTTTT	CASSVASGGTNTGELFF
.	TRBD1	TRBJ2-7	TRBV19	TGTGCCAGTAGCCCTCCTTCCGGGACAGCAACCGGAGGAGAGCAGTACTTC	CASSPPSGTATGGEQYF
.	TRBD2	TRBJ2-2	TRBV23-1	TGCGCCAGCCCGGGACTAGCGGGGACTTCGAACACCGGGGAGCTGTTTTTT	CASPGLAGTSNTGELFF
.	.	TRBJ1-1	TRBV7-9	TGTGCCAGCAGCCTCCTTGAAGGTACGGGGAACACTGAAGCTTTCTTT	CASSLLEGTGNTEAFF
.	.	TRBJ1-3	TRBV6-5	TGTGCCAGCAGTTACGATGAGGGTAGCTCTGGAAACACCATATATTTT	CASSYDEGSSGNTIYF
once	.	TRBJ1-2	TRBV5-1	TGCGCCAGCAGCTTGATGTCCACCGCAGAGGATGGCTACACCTTC	CASSLMSTAEDGYTF
once	.	TRBJ2-2	TRBV6-1	TGTGCCAGCAGTGACGTTTTACACAGAAACACCGGGGAGCTGTTTTTT	CASSDVLHRNTGELFF
.	TRBD1	TRBJ1-2	TRBV19	TGTGCCAGTACCAGGGACAGGGCAAACTATGGCTACACCTTC	CASTRDRANYGYTF
once	.	TRBJ1-1	TRBV5-1	TGCGCCAGCAGCTCCGGACAGTCCACTGAAGCTTTCTTT	CASSSGQSTEAFF
.	TRBD2	TRBJ2-3	TRBV18	TGTGCCAGCTCACCAAAGCGCGGGGGGGCCTTAGATACGCAGTATTTT	CASSPKRGGALDTQYF
.	TRBD1	TRBJ1-1	TRBV6-5	TGTGCCAGCAGTTACTCAGGGGGCAAGAACACTGAAGCTTTCTTT	CASSYSGGKNTEAFF
.	.	TRBJ1-2	TRBV30	TGTGCCTGGAACGACCTCGGGTATGGCTACACCTTC	CAWNDLGYGYTF
.	.	TRBJ2-5	TRBV6-1	TGTGCCAGCAGTGCCCCCTCAAGGGGGCAAGAGACCCAGTACTTC	CASSAPSRGQETQYF
.	.	TRBJ2-7	TRBV2	TGTGCCAGCAACGAGAGACAACTCCTCTCCTACGAGCAGTACTTC	CASNERQLLSYEQYF
.	.	TRBJ2-5	TRBV5-1	TGCGCCAGCAGCTTCACCTACAGGTCCCTGGGGGAGACCCAGTACTTC	CASSFTYRSLGETQYF
.	TRBD2	TRBJ2-7	TRBV18	TGTGCCAGCTCACCCTTAGCGGGTGACTCCTACGAGCAGTACTTC	CASSPLAGDSYEQYF
.	.	TRBJ2-7	TRBV5-5	TGTGCCAGCAGCTTGGCCGCAGGAATCTACGAGCAGTACTTC	CASSLAAGIYEQYF
.	.	TRBJ2-3	TRBV29-1	TGCAGCGCCGACGGGGGGCAGGCAGATACGCAGTATTTT	CSADGGQADTQYF
once	TRBD2	TRBJ2-7	TRBV10-1	TGCGCCAGCAGTGAGCCTACGGTGGGACTAGCAGCCGACTACGAGCAGTACTTC	CASSEPTVGLAADYEQYF
once	TRBD2	TRBJ2-5	TRBV30	TGTGCCTGGAGTGCCGGGACTAGCGAAAAAGAGACCCAGTACTTC	CAWSAGTSEKETQYF
.	.	TRBJ2-3	TRBV6-6	TGTGCCAGCAGTTACGGGCAGCCAGATACGCAGTATTTT	CASSYGQPDTQYF
.	TRBD1	TRBJ1-4	TRBV5-8	TGTGCCAGCAGCCCCAGACAGGGTACTAATGAAAAACTGTTTTTT	CASSPRQGTNEKLFF
.	.	TRBJ2-2	TRBV2	TGTGCCAGCAGGAGGGAGACCGGGGAGCTGTTTTTT	CASRRETGELFF
.	.	TRBJ2-2	TRBV6-1	TGTGCCAGCCCACTCCGGTCCACCGGGGAGCTGTTTTTT	CASPLRSTGELFF